This T cell receptor (beta chain) was identified in a study of cytomegalovirus exposure and HLA in healthy donors. The germline V gene has CDR1 MDHEN and CDR2 SYDVKM. V dropped 5 bases and J dropped 8; count of bases not matched to a gene: 10. The CDR3 consists of 15 residues. The PCR had 60 Vbeta and 13 Jbeta primers. Libraries were prepared by immunoSEQ multiplex PCR; TCRdb keeps only in-frame clonotypes and omits some of them. The sample records about 140,000 clones, around 80% being singletons. The chain couples TRBV28 to TRBJ1-4, with 8 bases aligning to TRBD1. The receptor's source is a female donor in good health and CMV-seronegative. The sample comprised PBMCs. In nucleotides, the CDR3 is TGTGCCAGCAGTCCACTCGGACAGGGTGAGGAAAAACTGTTTTTT. This gives the protein CASSPLGQGEEKLFF.